This T cell receptor beta chain was retrieved from a study of T cells after yellow fever vaccination. V lost 3 bases and J lost 10, with 10 bases in between. The CDR3 covers 12 residues. Germline CDR1 is LNHDA and CDR2 is SQIVND (reference sequence). Each CDR3 protein is one row after TCRdb ran MiXCR on the 5' RACE reads. The data contain just under 600,000 distinct CDR3 sequences, roughly 14% of them singletons. The material sequenced was PBMCs, taken on the day of the yellow fever booster vaccination. This clonotype was sampled from a man aged 30 to 45 who received the YFV17D yellow fever vaccine. V is TRBV19 and J is TRBJ2-1, with a possible D match to TRBD2 (6 bases). CDR3 sequence reads: CASSIRGYEQFF. CDR3 sequence (DNA): TGTGCCAGTAGTATTCGGGGGTACGAGCAGTTCTTC.